These T cell receptor beta chains were read from a single sample in a study of cytomegalovirus exposure and HLA in healthy donors. Repertoires were generated with immunoSEQ multiplex PCR, while TCRdb's copy carries only in-frame clones and drops some. The sample consists of under 65,000 clones, roughly 85% of them appearing once. Sequencing input: PBMCs. These receptors were collected from a woman under 30 in good health and CMV-seronegative. CDR3s include the opening cysteine and the closing phenylalanine or tryptophan. Each record gives: J gene, clone size, V gene, D gene, CDR3 DNA, CDR3 protein. A D gene is named only where the DNA matches it firmly. Some rows have no size entry. The others give once, few or many, or a class for an expanded clone.

j_gene: TRBJ1-1; abundance: .; v_gene: TRBV7-8; d_gene: .; CDR3nt: TGTGCCAGCAGCGGACAGACGAACACTGAAGCTTTCTTT; CDR3aa: CASSGQTNTEAFF
j_gene: TRBJ1-3; abundance: .; v_gene: TRBV6-5; d_gene: TRBD1; CDR3nt: TGTGCCAGCAGTCCACAGGGGCGCGGAAACACCATATATTTT; CDR3aa: CASSPQGRGNTIYF
j_gene: TRBJ2-1; abundance: .; v_gene: TRBV30; d_gene: TRBD1; CDR3nt: TGTGCCTGGGGCGAGCCGGGACAGGGATTCTACAATGAGCAGTTCTTC; CDR3aa: CAWGEPGQGFYNEQFF
j_gene: TRBJ2-3; abundance: .; v_gene: TRBV11-3; d_gene: TRBD1; CDR3nt: TGTGCCAGCAGCTTATTAGGACAGGGCTCAGATACGCAGTATTTT; CDR3aa: CASSLLGQGSDTQYF
j_gene: TRBJ2-1; abundance: .; v_gene: TRBV28; d_gene: TRBD2; CDR3nt: TGTGCCAGCAGTTCCCTAGCGGGAGGGCCTCACGATGAGCAGTTCTTC; CDR3aa: CASSSLAGGPHDEQFF
j_gene: TRBJ2-6; abundance: .; v_gene: TRBV29-1; d_gene: .; CDR3nt: TGCAGCGTTGAAGAAGCCAGGGCGGCCCACTCTGGGGCCAACGGCCTGACTTTC; CDR3aa: CSVEEARAAHSGANGLTF
j_gene: TRBJ2-3; abundance: .; v_gene: TRBV6-1; d_gene: TRBD2; CDR3nt: TGTGCCAGCAGCGGACTAGCGGATGGGGCAGATACGCAGTATTTT; CDR3aa: CASSGLADGADTQYF
j_gene: TRBJ2-2; abundance: .; v_gene: TRBV7-8; d_gene: .; CDR3nt: TGTGCCAGCAGCCCGCAGGGGCCCGGGGAGCTGTTTTTT; CDR3aa: CASSPQGPGELFF
j_gene: TRBJ2-1; abundance: once; v_gene: TRBV18; d_gene: TRBD1; CDR3nt: TGTGCCAGCTCACCACGGACAGGGTCAATCAATGAGCAGTTCTTC; CDR3aa: CASSPRTGSINEQFF
j_gene: TRBJ1-5; abundance: .; v_gene: TRBV9; d_gene: .; CDR3nt: TGTGCCAGCAGCGTAGACCCTAGAGGCAATCAGCCCCAGCATTTT; CDR3aa: CASSVDPRGNQPQHF
j_gene: TRBJ2-5; abundance: .; v_gene: TRBV11-2; d_gene: .; CDR3nt: TGTGCCAGCAGCTTAGATATAGCGTGGGGGGTGGAGACCCAGTACTTC; CDR3aa: CASSLDIAWGVETQYF
j_gene: TRBJ1-4; abundance: .; v_gene: TRBV10-2; d_gene: .; CDR3nt: TGCGCCAGCAGTGAGTCTAGGGGGGGAAACAGGAAACTGTTTTTT; CDR3aa: CASSESRGGNRKLFF
j_gene: TRBJ2-5; abundance: .; v_gene: TRBV28; d_gene: .; CDR3nt: TGTGCCAGCAGGTCCTCGGGGGAGACCCAGTACTTC; CDR3aa: CASRSSGETQYF
j_gene: TRBJ2-1; abundance: .; v_gene: TRBV7-2; d_gene: TRBD2; CDR3nt: TGTGCCAGCAGCCCGACTAGCGGGGGGTACAATGAGCAGTTCTTC; CDR3aa: CASSPTSGGYNEQFF
j_gene: TRBJ2-5; abundance: .; v_gene: TRBV5-1; d_gene: TRBD1; CDR3nt: TGCGCCAGCAGCCCCCTTGGACAGGAGCAAGAGACCCAGTACTTC; CDR3aa: CASSPLGQEQETQYF
j_gene: TRBJ1-6; abundance: .; v_gene: TRBV7-8; d_gene: .; CDR3nt: TGTGCCAGCAGCCAACCGGGGGAGGACTATAATTCACCCCTCCACTTT; CDR3aa: CASSQPGEDYNSPLHF
j_gene: TRBJ2-3; abundance: few; v_gene: TRBV11-2; d_gene: TRBD2; CDR3nt: TGTGCCAGCAGCTTAAAAGCACCGGGACTACTTACTTCACAGATCTGGCAGTATTTT; CDR3aa: CASSLKAPGLLTSQIWQYF
j_gene: TRBJ2-1; abundance: few; v_gene: TRBV4-2; d_gene: TRBD2; CDR3nt: TGTGCCAGCAGCCCGGGACTAGCGGGAGCCCATGAGCAGTTCTTC; CDR3aa: CASSPGLAGAHEQFF
j_gene: TRBJ2-6; abundance: .; v_gene: TRBV5-6; d_gene: .; CDR3nt: TGTGCCAGCAGCTGGGGGGTCTCTGGGGCCAACGGCCTGACTTTC; CDR3aa: CASSWGVSGANGLTF
j_gene: TRBJ2-3; abundance: .; v_gene: TRBV15; d_gene: TRBD2; CDR3nt: TGTGCCACCAGCCCCGGGACTAGCGGGAGGGGGGATACGCAGTATTTT; CDR3aa: CATSPGTSGRGDTQYF
j_gene: TRBJ1-3; abundance: .; v_gene: TRBV30; d_gene: .; CDR3nt: TGTGCCTGGACGTGGGGAGGGCGACCTGGGAACACCATATATTTT; CDR3aa: CAWTWGGRPGNTIYF
j_gene: TRBJ1-1; abundance: .; v_gene: TRBV18; d_gene: TRBD1; CDR3nt: TGTGCCAGCTCACCACAGGGGGCTTGGGACACTGAAGCTTTCTTT; CDR3aa: CASSPQGAWDTEAFF
j_gene: TRBJ2-3; abundance: .; v_gene: TRBV6-5; d_gene: .; CDR3nt: TGTGCCAGCAGTAGGGGCCACACAGATACGCAGTATTTT; CDR3aa: CASSRGHTDTQYF
j_gene: TRBJ2-3; abundance: once; v_gene: TRBV7-7; d_gene: TRBD2; CDR3nt: TGTGCTAGCAGCCTAGGACTAGGAGGGGATACGCAGTATTTT; CDR3aa: CASSLGLGGDTQYF
j_gene: TRBJ1-5; abundance: .; v_gene: TRBV13; d_gene: TRBD1; CDR3nt: TGTGCCAGCAGCTTAGGCCTTGGGGCAGGGGGCCGCAATCAGCCCCAGCATTTT; CDR3aa: CASSLGLGAGGRNQPQHF
j_gene: TRBJ2-3; abundance: .; v_gene: TRBV6-4; d_gene: TRBD1; CDR3nt: TGTGCCAGCAGTGACTCCAGGACAGGGGGCCCAGATACGCAGTATTTT; CDR3aa: CASSDSRTGGPDTQYF
j_gene: TRBJ1-4; abundance: .; v_gene: TRBV30; d_gene: .; CDR3nt: TGTGCCTACAAAACAGGGGAAAAACTGTTTTTT; CDR3aa: CAYKTGEKLFF
j_gene: TRBJ1-1; abundance: .; v_gene: TRBV19; d_gene: TRBD1; CDR3nt: TGTGCCAGTAGTCCTCTCGGGACAGTGAACACTGAAGCTTTCTTT; CDR3aa: CASSPLGTVNTEAFF
j_gene: TRBJ2-2; abundance: .; v_gene: TRBV19; d_gene: .; CDR3nt: TGTGCCAGTAGTATGGGGGTAGCGGCGAGGACCGGGGAGCTGTTTTTT; CDR3aa: CASSMGVAARTGELFF
j_gene: TRBJ2-1; abundance: few; v_gene: TRBV6-4; d_gene: TRBD2; CDR3nt: TGTGCCAGCAGCGACGGGGCCCCTAGCGGGAGAGGCCATGAGCAGTTCTTC; CDR3aa: CASSDGAPSGRGHEQFF
j_gene: TRBJ2-2; abundance: .; v_gene: TRBV29-1; d_gene: .; CDR3nt: TGCAGCGTTGACGGTCCCGGGGAGCTGTTTTTT; CDR3aa: CSVDGPGELFF
j_gene: TRBJ2-3; abundance: .; v_gene: TRBV5-1; d_gene: TRBD2; CDR3nt: TGCGCCAGCACCGAACTAGCGGACCCGGGGGATACGCAGTATTTT; CDR3aa: CASTELADPGDTQYF
j_gene: TRBJ2-1; abundance: .; v_gene: TRBV18; d_gene: TRBD2; CDR3nt: TGTGCCAGCTCACCACTCGACCGGGGAGCGGGAGGTCAGTTCTTC; CDR3aa: CASSPLDRGAGGQFF
j_gene: TRBJ2-5; abundance: .; v_gene: TRBV29-1; d_gene: TRBD1; CDR3nt: TGCAGCGTTAACAGGGGCCAAGAGACCCAGTACTTC; CDR3aa: CSVNRGQETQYF
j_gene: TRBJ1-1; abundance: .; v_gene: TRBV7-3; d_gene: TRBD1; CDR3nt: TGTGCCAGCAGCACTGGGACAGACAACACTGAAGCTTTCTTT; CDR3aa: CASSTGTDNTEAFF
j_gene: TRBJ1-5; abundance: .; v_gene: TRBV13; d_gene: .; CDR3nt: TGTGCCAGCAGCATAGGACAGATAAATCAGCCCCAGCATTTT; CDR3aa: CASSIGQINQPQHF
j_gene: TRBJ2-7; abundance: .; v_gene: TRBV2; d_gene: .; CDR3nt: TGTGCCAGCAGTGAAGAGGCGGGCCTAGCCTACGAGCAGTACTTC; CDR3aa: CASSEEAGLAYEQYF
j_gene: TRBJ1-3; abundance: .; v_gene: TRBV13; d_gene: .; CDR3nt: TGTGCCAGCAGCTTTCAGGCAGGAAACACCATATATTTT; CDR3aa: CASSFQAGNTIYF
j_gene: TRBJ1-2; abundance: once; v_gene: TRBV19; d_gene: TRBD1; CDR3nt: TGTGCCAGTAGTTCGGGACAGGGTGTGTATGGCTACACCTTC; CDR3aa: CASSSGQGVYGYTF
j_gene: TRBJ2-1; abundance: .; v_gene: TRBV19; d_gene: TRBD2; CDR3nt: TGTGCCAGTAGGCTTCAGATAGCGGGAGTCTACAATGAGCAGTTCTTC; CDR3aa: CASRLQIAGVYNEQFF